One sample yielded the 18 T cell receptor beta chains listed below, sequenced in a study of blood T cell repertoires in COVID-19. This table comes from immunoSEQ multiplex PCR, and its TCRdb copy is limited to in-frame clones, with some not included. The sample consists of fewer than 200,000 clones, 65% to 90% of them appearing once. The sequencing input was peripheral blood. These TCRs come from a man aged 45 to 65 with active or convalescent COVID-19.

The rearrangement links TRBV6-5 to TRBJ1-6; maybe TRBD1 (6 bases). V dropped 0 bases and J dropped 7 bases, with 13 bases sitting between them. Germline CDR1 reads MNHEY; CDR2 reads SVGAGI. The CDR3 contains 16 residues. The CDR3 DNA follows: TGTGCCAGCAGTTACTCCTTACAGGGTGCGAATTCACCCCTCCACTTT. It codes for CASSYSLQGANSPLHF.

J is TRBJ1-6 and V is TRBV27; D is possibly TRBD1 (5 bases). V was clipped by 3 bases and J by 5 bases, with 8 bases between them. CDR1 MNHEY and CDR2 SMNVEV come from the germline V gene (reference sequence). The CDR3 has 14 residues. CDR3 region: CASSFREHNSPLHF. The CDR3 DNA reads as TGTGCCAGCAGTTTCAGGGAACATAATTCACCCCTCCACTTT.

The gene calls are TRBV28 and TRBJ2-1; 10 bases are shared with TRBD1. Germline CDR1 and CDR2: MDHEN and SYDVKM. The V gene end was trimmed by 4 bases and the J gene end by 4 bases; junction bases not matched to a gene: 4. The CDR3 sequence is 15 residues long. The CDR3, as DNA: TGTGCCAGCAGTTCCGGGACAGGGGCGTACAATGAGCAGTTCTTC. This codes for CASSSGTGAYNEQFF.

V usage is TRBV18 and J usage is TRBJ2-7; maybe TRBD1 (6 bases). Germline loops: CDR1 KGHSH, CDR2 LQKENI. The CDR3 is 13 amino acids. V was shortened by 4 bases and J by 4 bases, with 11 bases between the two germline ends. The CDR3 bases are TGTGCCAGCTCACACGGACAGCTATACGAGCAGTACTTC. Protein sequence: CASSHGQLYEQYF.

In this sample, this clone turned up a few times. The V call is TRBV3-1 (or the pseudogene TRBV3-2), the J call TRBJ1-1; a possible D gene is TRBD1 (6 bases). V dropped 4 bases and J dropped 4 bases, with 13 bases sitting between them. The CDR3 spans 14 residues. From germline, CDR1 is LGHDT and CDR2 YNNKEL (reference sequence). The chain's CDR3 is CASSRAAGATEAFF. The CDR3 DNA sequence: TGTGCCAGCAGCCGGGCGGCAGGGGCCACTGAAGCTTTCTTT.

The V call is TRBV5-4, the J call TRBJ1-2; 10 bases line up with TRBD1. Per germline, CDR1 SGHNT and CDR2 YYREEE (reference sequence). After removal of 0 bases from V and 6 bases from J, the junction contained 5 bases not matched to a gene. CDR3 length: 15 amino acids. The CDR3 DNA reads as TGTGCCAGCAGCTTGGTGGGACAGGGGTTCGATGGCTACACCTTC. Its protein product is CASSLVGQGFDGYTF. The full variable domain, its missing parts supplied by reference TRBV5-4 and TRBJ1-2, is ETGVTQSPTHLIKTRGQQVTLRCSSQSGHNTVSWYQQALGQGPQFIFQYYREEENGRGNFPPRFSGLQFPNYSSELNVNALELDDSALYLCASSLVGQGFDGYTFGSGTRLTVV.

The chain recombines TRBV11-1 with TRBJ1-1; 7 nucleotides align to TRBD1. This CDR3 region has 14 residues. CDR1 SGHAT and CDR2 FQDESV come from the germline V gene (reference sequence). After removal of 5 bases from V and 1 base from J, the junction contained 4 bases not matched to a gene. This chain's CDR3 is CASSLRTGNTEAFF. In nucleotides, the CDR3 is TGTGCCAGCAGCCTCAGGACAGGGAACACTGAAGCTTTCTTT.

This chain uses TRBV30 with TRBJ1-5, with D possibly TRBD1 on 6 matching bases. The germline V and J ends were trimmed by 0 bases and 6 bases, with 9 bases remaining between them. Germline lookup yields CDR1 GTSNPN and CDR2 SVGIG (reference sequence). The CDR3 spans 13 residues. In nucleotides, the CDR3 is TGTGCCTGGAGTGTAGGGGGGGGTCAGCCCCAGCATTTT. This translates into CAWSVGGGQPQHF.

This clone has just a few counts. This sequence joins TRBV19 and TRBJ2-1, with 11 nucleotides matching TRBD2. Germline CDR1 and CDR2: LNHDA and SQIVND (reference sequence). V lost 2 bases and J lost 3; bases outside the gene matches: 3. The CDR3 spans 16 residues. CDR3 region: CASSIPGLADYNEQFF. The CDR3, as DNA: TGTGCCAGTAGTATACCGGGACTAGCGGACTACAATGAGCAGTTCTTC.

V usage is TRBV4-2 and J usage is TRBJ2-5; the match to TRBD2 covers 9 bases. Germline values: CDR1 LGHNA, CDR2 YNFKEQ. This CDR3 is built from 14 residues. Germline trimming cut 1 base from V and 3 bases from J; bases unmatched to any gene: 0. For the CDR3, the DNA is TGTGCCAGCAGCCAAGGACTAGCGGAAGAGACCCAGTACTTC. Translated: CASSQGLAEETQYF.

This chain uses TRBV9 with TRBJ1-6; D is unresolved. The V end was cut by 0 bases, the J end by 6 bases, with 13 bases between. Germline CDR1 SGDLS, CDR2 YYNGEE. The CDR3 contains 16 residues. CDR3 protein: CASSVAPTSSNSPLHF. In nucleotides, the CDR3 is TGTGCCAGCAGCGTAGCTCCGACATCGAGTAATTCACCCCTCCACTTT.

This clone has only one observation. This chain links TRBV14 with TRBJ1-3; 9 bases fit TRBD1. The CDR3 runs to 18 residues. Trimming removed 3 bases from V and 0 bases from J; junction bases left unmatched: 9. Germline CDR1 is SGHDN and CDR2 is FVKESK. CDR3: CASSHGGTGTSSGNTIYF. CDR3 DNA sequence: TGTGCCAGCAGCCATGGAGGGACAGGGACCTCCTCTGGAAACACCATATATTTT.

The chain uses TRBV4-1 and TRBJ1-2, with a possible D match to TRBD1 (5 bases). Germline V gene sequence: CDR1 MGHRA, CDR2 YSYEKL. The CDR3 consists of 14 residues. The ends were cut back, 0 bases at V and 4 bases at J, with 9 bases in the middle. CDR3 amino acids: CASSQEDKFYGYTF. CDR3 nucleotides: TGCGCCAGCAGCCAAGAGGACAAGTTCTATGGCTACACCTTC.

This CDR3 reads CASSPHGDGLYGYTF. As DNA, the CDR3 is TGTGCCAGTAGCCCCCATGGGGACGGACTATATGGCTACACCTTC. This rearrangement joins TRBV19 to TRBJ1-2; possibly TRBD1 for D (5 bases). V dropped 6 bases and J dropped 5 bases, with 19 bases sitting between them. Germline-derived CDR1 and CDR2 are LNHDA and SQIVND (reference sequence). The CDR3 has 15 amino acids. Drawing the rest from reference TRBV19 and TRBJ1-2, the complete variable domain is DGGITQSPKYLFRKEGQNVTLSCEQNLNHDAMYWYRQDPGQGLRLIYYSQIVNDFQKGDIAEGYSVSREKKESFPLTVTSAQKNPTAFYLCASSPHGDGLYGYTFGSGTRLTVV.

CDR3 sequence (DNA): TGTGCCAGCAGCGCAAACGCGGGAGGCCCCGGGGTTGGCCAGTACTTC. It is translated as CASSANAGGPGVGQYF. This chain joins TRBV7-3 and TRBJ2-5, with 8 bases aligning to TRBD2. The CDR3 covers 16 residues. Germline values: CDR1 SGHTA, CDR2 FQGTGA. J was trimmed by 10 bases and V by 5 bases; bases with no gene match: 18.

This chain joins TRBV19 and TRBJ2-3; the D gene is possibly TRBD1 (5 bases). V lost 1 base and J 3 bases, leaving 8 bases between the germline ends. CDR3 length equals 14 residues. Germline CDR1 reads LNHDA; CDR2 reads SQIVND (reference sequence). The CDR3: CASSIARGTDTQYF. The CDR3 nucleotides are TGTGCCAGTAGTATAGCTAGGGGTACAGATACGCAGTATTTT.

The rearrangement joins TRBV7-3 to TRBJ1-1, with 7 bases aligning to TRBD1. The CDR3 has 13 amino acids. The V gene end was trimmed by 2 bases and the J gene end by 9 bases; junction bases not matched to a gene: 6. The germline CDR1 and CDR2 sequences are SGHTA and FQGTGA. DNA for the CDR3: TGTGCCAGCAGCTTAGGAGGGGGACAGAAAGCTTTCTTT. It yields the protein CASSLGGGQKAFF.

The CDR3, as DNA: TGTGCCATCAGTGATGGTAGTGTGCGGGAGACCCAGTACTTC. Protein: CAISDGSVRETQYF. The chain recombines TRBV10-3 with TRBJ2-5; D not resolved. Trimming removed 3 bases at V and 5 bases at J, with 13 bases between. The CDR3 length is 14 residues. Looked up from germline, CDR1 is ENHRY and CDR2 is SYGVKD.